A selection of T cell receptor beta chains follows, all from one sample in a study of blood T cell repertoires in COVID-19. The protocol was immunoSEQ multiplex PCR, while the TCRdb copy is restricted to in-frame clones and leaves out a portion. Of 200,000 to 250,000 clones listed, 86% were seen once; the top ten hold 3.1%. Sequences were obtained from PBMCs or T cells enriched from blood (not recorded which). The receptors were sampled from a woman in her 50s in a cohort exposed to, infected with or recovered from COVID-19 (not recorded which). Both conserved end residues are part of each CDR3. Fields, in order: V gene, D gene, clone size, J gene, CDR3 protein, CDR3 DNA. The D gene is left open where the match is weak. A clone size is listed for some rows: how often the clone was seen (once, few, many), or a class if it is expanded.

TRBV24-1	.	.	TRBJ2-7	CATSDFPRLTYEQYF	TGTGCCACCAGTGATTTTCCCAGACTGACCTACGAGCAGTACTTC
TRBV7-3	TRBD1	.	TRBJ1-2	CASSANGGQALGGYTF	TGTGCCAGCAGCGCGAACGGGGGACAGGCTTTAGGTGGCTACACCTTC
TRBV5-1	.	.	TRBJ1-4	CASSLGNEKLFF	TGCGCCAGCAGCCTCGGTAATGAAAAACTGTTTTTT
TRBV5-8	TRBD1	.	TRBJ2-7	CASSLGRGQGREQYF	TGTGCCAGCAGCTTGGGTCGGGGACAGGGGCGCGAGCAGTACTTC
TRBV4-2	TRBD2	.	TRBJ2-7	CASSLSERGYESNEQYF	TGTGCCAGCAGCCTGTCTGAGCGGGGGTATGAGTCAAACGAGCAGTACTTC
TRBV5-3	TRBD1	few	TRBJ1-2	CARSLDTDRARGYTF	TGTGCCAGAAGCTTGGACACGGACAGGGCGAGGGGCTACACCTTC
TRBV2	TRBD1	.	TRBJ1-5	CASRDRVSWLQHF	TGTGCCAGCAGGGACAGGGTGAGTTGGCTCCAGCATTTT
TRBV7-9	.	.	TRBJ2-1	CASSHPPGNEQFF	TGTGCCAGCAGCCACCCCCCGGGCAATGAGCAGTTCTTC
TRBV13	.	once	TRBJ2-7	CASSLDRVRYEQYF	TGTGCCAGCAGCTTAGACAGGGTACGCTACGAGCAGTACTTC
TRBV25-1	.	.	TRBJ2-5	CASSDGAVQETQYF	TGTGCCAGCAGTGATGGGGCGGTCCAAGAGACCCAGTACTTC
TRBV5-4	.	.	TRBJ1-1	CASSKTANTEAFF	TGTGCCAGCAGCAAAACAGCGAACACTGAAGCTTTCTTT
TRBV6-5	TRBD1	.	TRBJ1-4	CASRARQGTNEKLFF	TGTGCCAGCAGAGCCAGACAGGGAACTAATGAAAAACTGTTTTTT
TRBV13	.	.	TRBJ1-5	CASKIGVSNQPQHF	TGTGCCAGCAAAATCGGGGTGAGCAATCAGCCCCAGCATTTT
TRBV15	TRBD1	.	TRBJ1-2	CATRGQANYGYTF	TGTGCCACCAGAGGACAGGCTAACTATGGCTACACCTTC
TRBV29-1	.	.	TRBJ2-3	CSASVGTTSTDTQYF	TGCAGCGCCTCGGTCGGGACAACTAGCACAGATACGCAGTATTTT
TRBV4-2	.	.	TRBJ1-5	CASSQVGVISQPQHF	TGTGCCAGCAGCCAAGTAGGAGTTATCAGTCAGCCCCAGCATTTT
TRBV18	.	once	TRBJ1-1	CASSPDSYEAFF	TGTGCCAGCTCACCCGACAGTTATGAAGCTTTCTTT
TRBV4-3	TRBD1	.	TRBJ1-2	CASSQRRDRYHGYTF	TGCGCCAGCAGCCAGAGACGGGACAGATACCATGGCTACACCTTC
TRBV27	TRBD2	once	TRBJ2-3	CASSSLAGRTDTQYF	TGTGCCAGCAGTTCCTTAGCGGGACGCACAGATACGCAGTATTTT
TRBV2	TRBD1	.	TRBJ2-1	CASSSRRTAWTGGYNEQFF	TGTGCCAGCAGTTCAAGGAGGACAGCCTGGACAGGGGGCTACAATGAGCAGTTCTTC
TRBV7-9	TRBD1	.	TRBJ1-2	CASSLFGGTGYYDGYTF	TGTGCCAGCAGCTTGTTCGGCGGGACAGGGTATTATGATGGCTACACCTTC
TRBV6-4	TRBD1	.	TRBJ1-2	CASRRDSNYGYTF	TGTGCCAGCCGACGGGACAGCAACTATGGCTACACCTTC